Reported below is one T cell receptor beta chain. This sample stems from a study of blood T cell repertoires in COVID-19. Study context: Nucleic acid was either cDNA or gDNA, and it came from T cells, B-cell-depleted T cells, or PBMCs.

Generated by immunoSEQ multiplex PCR, the TCRdb table keeps only in-frame clones and is missing some. Here the sample spans around 140,000 clones, about 80% being singletons. Germline V gives CDR1 SQVTM, CDR2 ANQGSEA. The ends lost 4 bases at V and 6 bases at J; junction bases unmatched: 5. This CDR3 comprises 13 residues. The specimen sequenced was peripheral blood. V is TRBV29-1 and J is TRBJ2-7; 11 nucleotides agree with TRBD1. The sequence came from a man between 65 and 85 years old who had recovered from COVID-19. CDR3 DNA: TGCAGCGTTGGTGGGACAGGGGGGGTCGAGCAGTACTTC. This codes for CSVGGTGGVEQYF.